This T cell receptor (beta chain) was sequenced for a study of technical replicates of blood from a handful of donors. The table came from immunoSEQ multiplex PCR; TCRdb's copy has only in-frame clones and leaves some out. Here the sample spans about 9,400 clones, 91% being singletons. Between the trimmed V and J ends, which lost 4 bases and 6 bases, there was a span of 10 bases. This CDR3 contains 13 residues. CDR1 is SGDLS and CDR2 is YYNGEE in the germline V gene. This clone was seen only once. Material for sequencing was PBMCs. The clonotype was recovered from a human donor in good health. V and J are TRBV9 and TRBJ2-2; D unresolved. In nucleotides, the CDR3 is TGTGCCAGCAGCATCCACCGGGCCGGGGAGCTGTTTTTT. This codes for CASSIHRAGELFF. Full variable domain (outside the CDR3, taken from reference TRBV9 and TRBJ2-2): DSGVTQTPKHLITATGQRVTLRCSPRSGDLSVYWYQQSLDQGLQFLIQYYNGEERAKGNILERFSAQQFPDLHSELNLSSLELGDSALYFCASSIHRAGELFFGEGSRLTVL.